This TCR beta chain appears in the sequencing data of a study of blood T cells in healthy people across ages. Germline CDR1 is MNHEY and CDR2 is SMNVEV (reference sequence). V trimming: 5 bases; J trimming: 6 bases; junction bases outside the gene matches: 5. This CDR3 has 13 residues. This clonotype turned up a few times. Using a J-beta primer mix together with a sample-barcoded 5' primer, a second PCR was run for 7 to 11 cycles. Each CDR3 protein is one row after TCRdb ran MiXCR on the 5' RACE reads. The data contain just over 1 million distinct CDR3 sequences, over 35% of them singletons. The V call is TRBV27, the J call TRBJ2-3; 7 nucleotides agree with TRBD1. This TCR was recovered from a woman aged 55-70 years in good health. Sequencing used blood. CDR3 in DNA: TGTGCCAGCAGTGTCGAGACAGGGGATACGCAGTATTTT. This codes for CASSVETGDTQYF.